The T cell receptor (beta chain) under discussion was sequenced for a study of cytomegalovirus exposure and HLA in healthy donors. In the PCR, 60 Vbeta and 13 Jbeta primers were used. Profiled with immunoSEQ multiplex PCR; TCRdb holds only in-frame clones, not every one. Seen here are about 140,000 clones, 78% observed once, and the top ten hold 2.5% to 3%. CDR1 SGHRS and CDR2 YFSETQ come from the germline V gene. CDR3 length: 15 residues. With 1 base clipped from V and 5 bases from J, the junction kept 5 bases outside the gene matches. This chain uses TRBV5-1 with TRBJ2-7, with 11 bases aligning to TRBD1. Sequencing was carried out using PBMCs. The receptor comes from a female donor in good health and CMV-seronegative. The CDR3 DNA sequence: TGCGCCAGCAGCTTGTACGGGACAGGGGGAAACGAGCAGTACTTC. Protein: CASSLYGTGGNEQYF.